The T cell receptor beta chain described here comes from a study of blood T cell repertoires in COVID-19. Study-wide context: The United States, Italy and Spain were the sources of the acute and convalescent COVID-19 samples. Sources were T cells, B-cell-depleted T cells, or PBMCs; the material itself was cDNA or gDNA.

The CDR3 consists of 17 residues. V trimming: 4 bases; J trimming: 6 bases; junction bases outside the gene matches: 8. The germline gives CDR1 KGHDR, CDR2 SFDVKD. The table came from immunoSEQ multiplex PCR; TCRdb's copy has only in-frame clones and leaves some out. This repertoire shows some 68,000 clones, approximately 87% found once; its top ten account for approximately 4.7%. Sequencing used peripheral blood. The source of this sequence is a man in his fifties or sixties with active COVID-19. This chain links TRBV24-1 with TRBJ2-1; TRBD2 agrees at 13 bases. The CDR3 DNA sequence: TGTGCCACCAGTGACCCGACACTAGCGGGAGGGTTCAATGAGCAGTTCTTC. Its protein is CATSDPTLAGGFNEQFF.